This entry describes one T cell receptor beta chain. Its antigen is not yet known. The input lacks base qualities; no much larger clone sits a single base away. This record belongs to a study of blood T cell repertoires in COVID-19 (dated by TCRdb to 2018 to 2021). Background on the whole study: Collaborator samples came from the United States, Italy and Spain and covered acute and convalescent phases of COVID-19. Samples were obtained from the ongoing ImmuneRACE study (first 160 participants) and from 1,254 subjects provided by 6 global collaborators. Where HLA class I and class II types were available, the types were taken from metadata supplied by the sample provider, not from assay-based typing. The prospective study material was composed of cDNA or gDNA derived from T cells, B-cell-depleted T cells, or PBMCs. A de-identified subject ID, COVID-19 status, age in years and sex were almost always included in the sample metadata. The dataset comprised deeply sampled blood TCRbeta repertoires from subjects exposed to, actively infected with, or recovered from COVID-19. A freely available public database, intended as a resource for researchers studying the immune response to SARS-CoV-2, is where the repertoires were released.

Each collaborating institution followed its own protocols to collect whole blood in K2EDTA tubes. For TCRbeta analysis, collaborators shipped samples in one of three forms: frozen whole blood, isolated PBMCs, or DNA extracted from either of those sample types. The immunoSEQ Assay, a bias-controlled multiplex PCR, was used to amplify TCRbeta CDR3 regions from genomic DNA. As for the original processing: The number of nucleated cells in each sample was estimated by amplification of reference gene primers within the assay. To quantify the absolute abundance of each unique TCRbeta CDR3 rearrangement, sequence reads were collapsed and filtered. For each sample, productive Simpson clonality was calculated as the square root of Simpson's diversity index over productive rearrangements. This immuneACCESS table, as held by TCRdb, lists in-frame sequences with V and J called but not all clones. Of the missing ones, under half trace to an unresolved V gene in checked studies; the others have no known cause. V and J calls and clone size are as listed in that table; D and trimming were resolved from the DNA. The sample includes about 68,000 clones, with 84% observed a single time. The ten largest clones capture more than 7% of the sample.

At the junction V is shortened by 1 base and J by 8 bases; bases outside the gene matches: 13. CDR1 and CDR2, per the germline V gene, are SGHRS and YFSETQ. The CDR3 runs 16 amino acids, cysteine and phenylalanine included. Only the CDR3 part of the read is kept: 48 bases, read in frame from the first base. The research as a whole found: Clinical and demographic metadata were provided uncurated, with the amount varying by source and participant.

The receptor was isolated from a man aged 50 to 60 with active COVID-19. Sequenced: peripheral blood. The sequence is built from TRBV5-1 and TRBJ1-2, and 8 bases in between align with TRBD1. The CDR3 region has the sequence CASSLPGPGQAGGYTF. The nucleotides are TGCGCCAGCAGCTTGCCCGGTCCGGGACAGGCCGGAGGCTACACCTTC.